A selection of T cell receptor beta chains follows, all from one sample in a study of response to subunit inactivated influenza vaccine. TCRdb re-called the RT-PCR reads through MiXCR, storing one row per CDR3 protein. The sample holds over 150,000 distinct CDR3 sequences, around an eighth seen once. Sequenced here: CD8+ T cells sorted from PBMCs, sampled roughly 5 days after vaccination. These receptors were collected from a man aged 50-59 years who received an inactivated influenza vaccine. CDR3s include the opening cysteine and the closing phenylalanine or tryptophan. D genes are given only for firm matches.

>NA|TRBV20-1
CSAPRGDRYGYTF
>NA|TRBV20-1
CSADSGDSKYNEQFF
>TRBD1|TRBV5-8
CASSLVAWTGGGETQYF
>NA|TRBV12-3/TRBV12-4
CASSLAGDYNEQFF
>NA|TRBV19
CASSIFAGSDYEQYF
>TRBD1|TRBV13
CASSLGTGGMDEQYF
>TRBD2|TRBV30
CAWSTGTSGYNEQFF
>NA|TRBV28
CASTAGGVYEQYF
>NA|TRBV4-3
CASSQVPSGGVGTQYF
>NA|TRBV18
CASSPRGRVTDTQYF
>TRBD2|TRBV12-3/TRBV12-4
CASSFGLAGGEQFF
>TRBD2|TRBV27
CASSPLAGATEQYF
>NA|TRBV7-9
CASSLVSQGNPEQYF